This T cell receptor beta chain was captured by sequencing in a study of human T cells and chemical hapten exposure (dated by TCRdb to about 2021). Regarding the research as a whole: For sensitization, 2% DPC in acetone was applied to a 2 cm by 2 cm area of upper inner arm skin. Throughout the study period of about 25 weeks, patients also received therapeutic DPC doses to the scalp every week. Patch testing was done on the upper back using Finn chambers containing 0.01% DPC, and results were scored after 6 days according to International Contact Dermatitis Research Group standards. Alopecia areata with under or over 50% scalp involvement, alopecia totalis and alopecia universalis were represented in the patient cohort, which was mostly female. Libraries were combined into a pool for sequencing, and differences in TCR yield between samples came mainly from small differences in library volumes within the pool. In alopecia patients, the study followed how the peripheral blood TCR repertoire changed in vivo over primary and secondary sensitization to diphenylcyclopropenone (DPC), a hapten. Blood was sampled from patients pre-sensitization (week 0) and at 2, 6 and about 24 weeks after DPC sensitization. For TCR sequencing, blood came from 25 to 35 alopecia patients at anywhere from one to four time points (pre-sensitization, 2, 6 and 24 weeks).

Trimming costs V 1 base and J 8 bases, and their ends lie 9 bases apart. In the germline V gene (reference sequence), CDR1 corresponds to MNHEY and CDR2 to SMNVEV. Taken from cysteine to phenylalanine, the CDR3 has 14 residues. This entry keeps only the CDR3 DNA: 42 bases, framed from base 1. On the study overall, not on this receptor specifically: The number of TCRs above 1 in 1000 frequency did not change with DPC sensitization; there was no evidence of global repertoire structure alterations. Because every patient had alopecia, a presumed autoimmune disease, the patients' immune response might differ from that of healthy individuals. A positive correlation was found between the number of PT1 expanded TCRs and patch test score, with significance reached at thresholds 8, 16 and 32 but not 4. Repeated subsampling changed both the strength of the expansion versus patch-test correlation and the threshold at which that correlation became significant. Compared with pre-sensitization or healthy control sets, expanded TCRs formed significantly more large CDR3 similarity clusters, which is consistent with antigen-driven responses.

This clonotype was counted ten times or more. Its antigen is not yet known. Base qualities are missing; no much larger clone stands one base away. Reading the label with the study, this specimen's time point is: patch test 2, 6 weeks after DPC sensitization. Explained via the paper, the treatment or condition label denotes: therapeutic diphenylcyclopropenone sensitization with weekly scalp DPC. At each patch-test visit, blood was drawn before the patch test was applied. To be eligible, patients had to be aged 18 to 70, diagnosed with alopecia and judged suitable for DPC therapy, while pregnant patients were excluded. Total RNA was extracted from unfractionated whole blood that had been collected in Tempus Blood RNA tubes. To prepare the library, RACE was applied. Sequencing instrument: NextSeq 500. During library preparation, unique molecular identifiers were attached to individual cDNA molecules so that TCRs could be counted in a quantitative, reproducible way. Each blood RNA sample was used to sequence both TCR alpha and TCR beta chains. The authors processed their data as follows. A median of about 87,000 TCRs per sample was observed, with a range of about 20,000 to 690,600. The Decombinator software suite was used to annotate the V, J and CDR3 of the TCR reads. For the PS versus PT1 abundance plots, all samples were subsampled to the same number of TCRs (28,000). TCRs were defined as expanded if absent before sensitization and observed at least eight times at the 2-week time point. TCRdb trimmed the raw reads at Q25, called clones with MiXCR and kept productive beta chains. When rows share a CDR3 protein, they turn into one entry using the most common DNA and genes. The V and J calls and clone size come from TCRdb's table, not from the authors' own analysis. The sample records approximately 350,000 distinct CDR3 sequences, around 6% of which are singletons. The ten largest clonotypes hold about 5% of the sample.

The material sequenced was whole blood, taken in connection with sensitization to the hapten diphenylcyclopropenone (DPC). The TCR was taken from a woman younger than 30 with alopecia areata. Some clones in this sample may be carry-over from other donors' samples. The chain is encoded by TRBV27 joined to TRBJ1-6; no D gene can be assigned with confidence. The bases read TGTGCCAGCAGTTTATATTCCCGACATTCACCCCTCCACTTT. It specifies CASSLYSRHSPLHF.